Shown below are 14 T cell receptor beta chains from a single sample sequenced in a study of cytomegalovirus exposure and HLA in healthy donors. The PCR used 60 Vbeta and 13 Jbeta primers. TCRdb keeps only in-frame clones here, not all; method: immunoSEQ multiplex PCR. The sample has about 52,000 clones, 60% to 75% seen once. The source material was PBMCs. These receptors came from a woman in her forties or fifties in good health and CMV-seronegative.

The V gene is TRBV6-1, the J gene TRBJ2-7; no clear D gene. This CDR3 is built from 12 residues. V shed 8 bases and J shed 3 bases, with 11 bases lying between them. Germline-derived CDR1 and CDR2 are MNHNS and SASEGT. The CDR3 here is CASEAQYYEQYF. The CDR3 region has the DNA TGTGCCAGCGAGGCTCAGTACTACGAGCAGTACTTC.

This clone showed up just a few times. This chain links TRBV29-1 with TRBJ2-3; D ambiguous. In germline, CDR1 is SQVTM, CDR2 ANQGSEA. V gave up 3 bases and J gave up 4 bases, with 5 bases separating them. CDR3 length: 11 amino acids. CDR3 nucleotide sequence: TGCAGCGTTGACTACTCAGATACGCAGTATTTT. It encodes CSVDYSDTQYF.

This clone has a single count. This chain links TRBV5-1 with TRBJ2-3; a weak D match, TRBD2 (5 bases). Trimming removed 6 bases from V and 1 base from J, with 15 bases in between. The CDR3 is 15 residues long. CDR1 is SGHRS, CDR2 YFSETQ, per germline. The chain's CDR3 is CASTRGSLGTDTQYF. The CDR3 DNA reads TGCGCCAGCACCCGAGGGTCCCTGGGCACAGATACGCAGTATTTT. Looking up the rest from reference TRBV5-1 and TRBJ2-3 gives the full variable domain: KAGVTQTPRYLIKTRGQQVTLSCSPISGHRSVSWYQQTPGQGLQFLFEYFSETQRNKGNFPGRFSGRQFSNSRSEMNVSTLELGDSALYLCASTRGSLGTDTQYFGPGTRLTVL.

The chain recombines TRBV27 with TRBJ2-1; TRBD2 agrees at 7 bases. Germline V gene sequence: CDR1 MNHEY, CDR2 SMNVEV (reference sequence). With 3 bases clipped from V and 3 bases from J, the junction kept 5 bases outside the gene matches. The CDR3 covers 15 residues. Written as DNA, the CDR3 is TGTGCCAGCAGTTTTAACCGGGACTACTACAATGAGCAGTTCTTC. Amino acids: CASSFNRDYYNEQFF.

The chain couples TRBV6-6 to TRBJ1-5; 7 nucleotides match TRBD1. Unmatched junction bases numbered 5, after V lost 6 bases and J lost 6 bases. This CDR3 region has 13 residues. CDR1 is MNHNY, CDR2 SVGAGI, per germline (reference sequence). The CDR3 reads CASSGQASQPQHF. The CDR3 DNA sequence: TGTGCCAGCAGCGGACAGGCAAGTCAGCCCCAGCATTTT.

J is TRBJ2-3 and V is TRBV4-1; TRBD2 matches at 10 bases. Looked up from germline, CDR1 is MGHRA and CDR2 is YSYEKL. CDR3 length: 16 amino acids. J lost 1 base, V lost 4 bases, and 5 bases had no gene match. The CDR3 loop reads CASSLTGTSGTDTQYF. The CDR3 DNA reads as TGCGCCAGCAGCCTTACCGGGACTAGCGGCACAGATACGCAGTATTTT.

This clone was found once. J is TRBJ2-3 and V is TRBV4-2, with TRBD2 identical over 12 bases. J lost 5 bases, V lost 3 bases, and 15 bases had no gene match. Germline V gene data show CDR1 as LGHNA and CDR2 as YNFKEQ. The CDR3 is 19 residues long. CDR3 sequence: CASSHPWGASGGAQDTQYF. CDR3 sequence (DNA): TGTGCCAGCAGCCACCCATGGGGGGCTAGCGGGGGGGCCCAAGATACGCAGTATTTT.

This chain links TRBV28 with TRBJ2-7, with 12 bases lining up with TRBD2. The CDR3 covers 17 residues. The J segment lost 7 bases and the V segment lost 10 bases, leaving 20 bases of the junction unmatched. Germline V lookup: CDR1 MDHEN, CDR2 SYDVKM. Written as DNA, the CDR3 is TGTGCCATCTCCGGACTAGCGGGGCGACTGTCCCCTGGGGAGCAGTACTTC. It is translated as CAISGLAGRLSPGEQYF.

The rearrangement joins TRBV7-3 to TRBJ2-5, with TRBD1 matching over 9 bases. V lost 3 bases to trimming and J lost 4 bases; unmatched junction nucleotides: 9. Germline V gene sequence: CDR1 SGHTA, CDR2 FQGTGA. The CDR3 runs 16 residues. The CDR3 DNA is TGTGCCAGCAGCTTTCGCCCACCGGGACAGGGAGAGACCCAGTACTTC. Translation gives CASSFRPPGQGETQYF.

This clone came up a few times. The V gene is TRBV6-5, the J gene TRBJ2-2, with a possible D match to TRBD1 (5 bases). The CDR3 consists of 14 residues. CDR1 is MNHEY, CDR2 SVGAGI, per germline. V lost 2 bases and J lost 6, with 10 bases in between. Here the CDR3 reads CASSYPNRPGELFF. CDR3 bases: TGTGCCAGCAGTTACCCTAACAGGCCCGGGGAGCTGTTTTTT.

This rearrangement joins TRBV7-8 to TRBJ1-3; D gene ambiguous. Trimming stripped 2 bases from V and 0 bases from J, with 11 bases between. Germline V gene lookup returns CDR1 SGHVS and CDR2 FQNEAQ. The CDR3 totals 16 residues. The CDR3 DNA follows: TGTGCCAGCAGCTTAACCCCAGTGCCCTCTGGAAACACCATATATTTT. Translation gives CASSLTPVPSGNTIYF.

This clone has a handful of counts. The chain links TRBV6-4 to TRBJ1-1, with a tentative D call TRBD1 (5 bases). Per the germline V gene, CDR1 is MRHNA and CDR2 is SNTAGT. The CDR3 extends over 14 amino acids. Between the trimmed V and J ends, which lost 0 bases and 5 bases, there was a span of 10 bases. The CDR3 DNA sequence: TGTGCCAGCAGTGACTCGCGGGGGGGGACTGAAGCTTTCTTT. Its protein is CASSDSRGGTEAFF.

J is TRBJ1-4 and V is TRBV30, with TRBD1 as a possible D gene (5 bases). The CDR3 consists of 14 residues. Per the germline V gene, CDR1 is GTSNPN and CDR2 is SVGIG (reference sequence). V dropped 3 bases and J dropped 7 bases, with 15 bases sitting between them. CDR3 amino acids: CAWSGPLGGEKLFF. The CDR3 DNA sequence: TGTGCCTGGAGCGGGCCCCTGGGGGGTGAAAAACTGTTTTTT.

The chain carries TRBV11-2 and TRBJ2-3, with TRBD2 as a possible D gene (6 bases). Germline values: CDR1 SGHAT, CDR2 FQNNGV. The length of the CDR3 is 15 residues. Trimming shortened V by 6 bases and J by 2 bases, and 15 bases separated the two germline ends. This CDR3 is CASRSRPSDTDTQYF. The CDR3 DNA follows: TGTGCCAGCAGATCTCGCCCTAGCGACACAGATACGCAGTATTTT.